The present entry profiles one T cell receptor (beta chain) with its context. The entry originates in a study of blood T cells in healthy people across ages. Using a J-beta primer mix together with a sample-barcoded 5' primer, a second PCR was run for about 6 to 11 cycles. A template-switch adaptor that had 12 random nucleotides put a tag on each cDNA molecule. MiXCR was run by TCRdb on the 5' RACE reads, yielding one entry per CDR3 protein. The sample holds more than 1,000,000 distinct CDR3 sequences, approximately 25% seen once. The CDR3 has 13 amino acids. V was shortened by 2 bases and J by 6 bases, with 8 bases between the two germline ends. These same data were also listed under a study on T cells of mothers and their children. As that report states: A slight, non-significant increase in overlap was found for related mother-child pairs relative to unrelated pairs.

The receptor comes from a girl aged 2 to 9 in good health. The sample taken for sequencing was blood. The V call is TRBV12-3 or TRBV12-4, the J call TRBJ2-1; D is ambiguous. The CDR3 nucleotides are TGTGCCAGCAGTTTAACCTTTATCAATGAGCAGTTCTTC. This codes for CASSLTFINEQFF.